This T cell receptor beta chain was sequenced for a study of identical twins. This CDR3 has 15 amino acids. With 7 bases clipped from V and 9 bases from J, the junction kept 10 bases outside the gene matches. CDR1 and CDR2 from the germline V gene are MDHEN and SYDVKM. TCRdb called the 5' RACE reads again in MiXCR, with one record for every CDR3 protein. This table has about 250,000 distinct CDR3 sequences, roughly 8.7% appearing once. This same sample was also taken into another study, of yellow fever vaccine responses in identical twins.

The source material was CD8+ T cells sorted from blood. The chain is built from TRBV28 and TRBJ1-6; TRBD1 matches at 9 bases. The source of this sequence is a young woman in good health. CDR3 sequence: CASTPGDRVASPLHF. The CDR3 DNA reads TGTGCCAGCACCCCGGGGGACAGGGTCGCTTCACCCCTCCACTTT.